The source of this T cell receptor (beta chain) is a study of T cells in Graves' hyperthyroidism and ophthalmopathy. Study-level findings and limits: Median prediction lead before ophthalmopathy onset was around seven months with the model. In blood, most of the thyroid clonotypes expanded above 0.001 were also present.

Many counts were recorded for this clonotype. Its antigen is not known. The CDR3 regions of TCR beta were amplified from RNA transcripts. The TCR CDR3 was amplified in a first-round RT-PCR using the HTBI primer set. From the multiplex PCR reads, TCRdb called clonotypes with MiXCR, one entry per CDR3 protein. The sample records under 400,000 distinct CDR3 sequences, over 15% being singletons. For Graves' hyperthyroidism to be stable, ophthalmopathy could not progress within 18 months. Diagnoses were made from clinical symptoms, serum measures (thyroxine and TRAb), thyroid ultrasound and orbital computed tomography. CDR3 length: 14 residues. Germline loops: CDR1 SGHTA, CDR2 FQGNSA. Trimming cost V 1 base and J 10 bases, with 13 bases left between them.

Sequencing was done on a sample of blood. The rearrangement links TRBV7-2 to TRBJ1-4, with D unclear. The receptor comes from a young man with Graves' hyperthyroidism. The CDR3 nucleotides read TGTGCCAGCAGCTTAGGGGAAACATATGGAAAACTGTTTTTT. It encodes CASSLGETYGKLFF.